This T cell receptor beta chain was retrieved from a study of human T cells and chemical hapten exposure. Whole-study context: Patients got weekly scalp diphenylcyclopropenone doses over the roughly 22-week study. A mostly female patient group had alopecia areata, totalis or universalis.

Single cDNA molecules in the library carried unique molecular identifiers attached during preparation. TCRdb recomputed calls from the RACE reads with MiXCR, one row per CDR3 protein. The sample includes 150,000 to 200,000 distinct CDR3 sequences, about 22% of them seen just once. Time point specified: patch test 1, 2 weeks after DPC sensitization. Treatment in this sample: therapeutic diphenylcyclopropenone sensitization with weekly scalp DPC. V was clipped by 5 bases and J by 3 bases, with 14 bases between them. CDR1 and CDR2 (germline): LNHNV, YYDKDF (reference sequence). This CDR3 is 15 amino acids long. Concerning this clonotype: Its antigen is not known.

Study observations and caveats: Patch test score was positively correlated with the counts of TCRs that had expanded at PT1.

V and J are TRBV15 and TRBJ1-5; D not certain. The sequencing used whole blood, collected in connection with sensitization to the hapten diphenylcyclopropenone (DPC). This TCR was sampled from a woman aged 45-60 years with alopecia areata. Some clones in this sample may be carry-over from other donors' samples. CDR3 sequence: CATSPWTENNQPQHF. CDR3 DNA: TGTGCCACCAGCCCGTGGACGGAAAACAATCAGCCCCAGCATTTT.